Detailed here is one TCR beta chain. Clones were sequenced by immunoSEQ multiplex PCR, and TCRdb holds only the in-frame ones, with some missing. The sample has 250,000 or so clones, about four fifths seen once. The sample originates from a study of blood T cell repertoires in COVID-19. Across the study: There were acute and convalescent COVID-19 samples, and they came from the United States, Italy and Spain.

What was sequenced was peripheral blood. This sequence was found in a man older than 75 with acute or convalescent COVID-19.

The CDR3 region is CASLTTSNTEAFF. As DNA, the CDR3 is TGTGCCAGCTTAACCACTAGTAACACTGAAGCTTTCTTT. The chain is built from TRBV18 and TRBJ1-1; D gene ambiguous. Trimming stripped 7 bases from V and 2 bases from J, with 11 bases between. The CDR3 sequence is 13 residues long. CDR1 KGHSH and CDR2 LQKENI come from the germline V gene.